This T cell receptor (beta chain) was profiled in a study of regulatory T cells in long-lasting Graves disease listed by TCRdb under 2021. Turning to the overall study: To count as having persistent Graves' disease, a patient had to have received antithyroid drug treatment for over 5 years with TSH receptor autoantibodies remaining persistently positive. In the clinical cohort, patients with persistent Graves' disease had used antithyroid drugs for an average of about 9.4 years. The study was registered as a clinical trial and conducted in China. TCR sequencing covered some 13 persistent and approximately 20 newly diagnosed Graves' disease patients, 33 samples in total. Persistent Graves' disease patients were compared with newly diagnosed Graves' disease patients by peripheral blood TCR sequencing and RNA sequencing. General study outcomes and caveats: Patients with persistent disease shared more public clonotypes (around 2,500) than newly diagnosed patients did (nearly 1,000). TRBV28, TRBJ1-2 and TRBJ2-5 were preferentially used in persistent disease, while TRBV20-1 and TRBJ2-1 were favored in newly diagnosed disease. Compared with newly diagnosed patients, patients with persistent Graves' disease had lower TCR Shannon entropy and fewer highly expanded clones, which suggests clonal expansion. The authors noted that the small sample size was a limitation that may lower accuracy. Only the TCR beta chain was sequenced and analyzed. Only peripheral blood was studied, because thyroid tissue, the primary lesion, was inaccessible.

Library preparation was by multiplex PCR. Sequencer: Illumina HiSeq 4000. TCR beta libraries were built with iRepertoire HTBI primers and Arm-PCR amplification of CDR3 regions. Gel purification was performed on PCR products prior to sequencing. For the original study's pipeline: Gene usage analysis of CDR3 amino acid clonotypes used the 60 to 80 TRBV and around 13 TRBJ segments found across samples. Filtered high-quality paired reads were merged into contigs using COPE and FqMerger. BLAST was used to align contigs to the IMGT TRBV, TRBD and TRBJ reference genes, and CDR3 was defined following IMGT. Clonotypes above 0.1% frequency were classified as highly expanded clones. Shannon entropy served as the measure of repertoire diversity, while the Gini coefficient captured V-J evenness. A clonotype found in more than one individual was treated as public. TCRdb cleaned the public reads at Q25 with fastp, built clones with MiXCR and kept in-frame beta chains. Records with the same CDR3 protein are collapsed into one entry carrying the most frequent genes and DNA. Clone size and V and J calls follow TCRdb, not the original study. The sample contains about 660,000 distinct CDR3 sequences, around 30% of them found a single time. The ten largest clones add up to around 40% of the sample.

V and J are truncated by 0 bases and 3 bases respectively, leaving an intervening sequence of 17 bases. CDR1 and CDR2 are drawn from the germline V gene: MNHEY, SVGAGI. Spanning cysteine to phenylalanine, the CDR3 consists of 17 amino acids. Only CDR3 DNA is held: 51 bases, read in frame from base 1. Points on this clonotype: Its specific antigen is unknown. No base qualities exist here, and no much larger clone lies one base off it.

Read against the paper, the sample's time point label means: persistent/refractory GD, antithyroid drugs over 5 years with positive TRAb. For both TCR sequencing and RNA sequencing, RNA was extracted from PBMCs using TRIzol. The diagnosis of Graves' disease followed American Thyroid Association guidelines. Recruitment of patients was carried out at an endocrinology department in Xi'an, China. Each patient gave 7 to 9.5 milliliters of peripheral blood, collected in an EDTA anticoagulant tube. PBMCs were isolated by Ficoll Paque Plus density gradient separation without further T cell sorting. An Agilent 2100 Bioanalyzer and agarose gel were used to assess RNA quality, and a NanoDrop 2000 was used to measure RNA concentration.

The chain uses TRBV6-5 and TRBJ1-2; tentative D gene TRBD1, with 5 bases matching. The sequence was obtained from a female donor with Graves disease. This sample comprised peripheral blood mononuclear cells (PBMCs), obtained when the disease was refractory, from a patient treated with antithyroid drugs. CDR3 sequence: CASSYSFRGAKDYGYTF. The sequenced DNA: TGTGCCAGCAGTTACTCGTTCCGCGGGGCCAAGGACTATGGCTACACCTTC.